The 10 T cell receptor beta chains given below trace back to one sample, sequenced in a study of T cell responses to AZD1222 COVID-19 vaccine. Data came from immunoSEQ multiplex PCR; TCRdb stores just in-frame clones and leaves some out. The sample holds 120,000 to 150,000 clones; 85% to 90% are singletons and the top ten take around 1.6%. Here the sequenced sample was peripheral blood, taken 28 days after the second AZD1222 dose. These receptors were taken from an adult who received the AZD1222 COVID-19 vaccine.

This chain uses TRBV10-2 with TRBJ1-3; D is ambiguous. Trimming removed 2 bases at V and 1 base at J, with 3 bases between. This CDR3 is 13 amino acids long. From germline, CDR1 is WSHSY and CDR2 SAAADI. CDR3 sequence: CASSERSGNTIYF. CDR3 bases: TGCGCCAGCAGTGAGAGGTCTGGAAACACCATATATTTT.

This clone was counted only a few times. The rearrangement links TRBV24-1 to TRBJ1-5; the match to TRBD1 covers 8 bases. With V trimmed by 5 bases and J by 4 bases, 3 bases remained unmatched. The CDR3 contains 14 residues. Germline lookup yields CDR1 KGHDR and CDR2 SFDVKD. The CDR3 bases are TGTGCCACCAGTGCAGGGGGCTGGAATCAGCCCCAGCATTTT. This sequence encodes CATSAGGWNQPQHF.

CDR3 DNA sequence: TGTGCCACCACCAATCTAGGGACTATCCAGCCCCAGCATTTT. Translating gives CATTNLGTIQPQHF. The chain combines TRBV24-1 with TRBJ1-5; a possible D gene is TRBD1 (5 bases). The V gene's germline CDR1 is KGHDR and CDR2 SFDVKD. Trimming left V 8 bases short and J 7 bases short, with 17 bases between. CDR3 length: 14 residues.

The chain recombines TRBV7-2 with TRBJ2-3, with 7 positions matching TRBD2. The CDR3 loop spans 17 amino acids. CDR1 is SGHTA and CDR2 is FQGNSA in the germline V gene. V lost 0 bases, J lost 2 bases, and 8 bases stayed unmatched. This chain's CDR3 is CASSLAHNGRFTDTQYF. The DNA of the CDR3 is TGTGCCAGCAGCTTAGCGCATAACGGGAGGTTCACAGATACGCAGTATTTT.

The V call is TRBV5-6, the J call TRBJ1-6; no clear D. Trimming took 1 base from V and 5 from J, leaving 4 bases between them. Germline values: CDR1 SGHDT, CDR2 YYEEEE. The CDR3 sequence is 13 residues long. The CDR3: CASSLSNNSPLHF. In DNA, the CDR3 is TGTGCCAGCAGCTTGAGTAATAATTCACCCCTCCACTTT.

V gene TRBV21-1 combines with J gene TRBJ1-5; the listed D gene, TRBD1, was not tested against the DNA. TRBV21-1 represents a pseudogene. This CDR3 region has 15 residues. The CDR3, as DNA: TGTGCCAGCAGCAAAGGGACTGGGCAGGGGAGGCCCCAGCATTTT. It codes for CASSKGTGQGRPQHF.

The chain combines TRBV7-2 with TRBJ2-5; D is ambiguous. Germline lookup yields CDR1 SGHTA and CDR2 FQGNSA. The CDR3 loop spans 15 amino acids. Between the trimmed V and J ends, which lost 1 base and 5 bases, there was a span of 14 bases. The CDR3 DNA sequence: TGTGCCAGCAGCTTAGTTCCCTTCCCCACGGAGACCCAGTACTTC. Translated, it gives CASSLVPFPTETQYF.

V and J are TRBV12-3 or TRBV12-4 and TRBJ1-6; no definite D call. The V end was cut by 1 base, the J end by 6 bases, with 1 base between. The length of the CDR3 is 12 residues. The CDR3 reads CASSLGNSPLHF. DNA for the CDR3: TGTGCCAGCAGTTTAGGTAATTCACCCCTCCACTTT.

This sequence joins TRBV6-4 and TRBJ1-5; D possibly corresponds to TRBD1 (5 bases). Germline V gene sequence: CDR1 MRHNA, CDR2 SNTAGT. V lost 0 bases and J 9 bases, leaving 12 bases between the germline ends. The CDR3 spans 14 residues. Written as DNA, the CDR3 is TGTGCCAGCAGTGACTCGTCTTTTGGGGGGCCCCAGCATTTT. Residues: CASSDSSFGGPQHF.

The J gene is TRBJ2-1, the V gene TRBV7-8; TRBD2 matches 9 bases. V shed 5 bases, J shed 12 bases, and the junction held 14 bases outside the gene matches. The CDR3 consists of 15 residues. CDR1 is SGHVS, CDR2 FQNEAQ, per germline. CDR3 in amino acids: CASSTQLAGPSVQFF. In DNA, the CDR3 is TGTGCCAGCAGCACCCAACTAGCGGGCCCCTCTGTGCAGTTCTTC.